The sequence of this T cell receptor beta chain was determined in a study of T cell responses to AZD1222 COVID-19 vaccine. Study-wide results and limits: When two AZD1222 doses had been given, Spike-specific TCR breadth and depth rose. The study found vaccine-associated CD4 TCRs spanning spike, dominant at 160-218 and 743-854. Females outnumbered males among donors, who were mostly white British; clonal diversity was possibly underestimated. Among AZD1222 vaccinees, only five or six were seropositive at baseline.

On this clone itself: The antigen is unknown.

Trimming left V 8 bases short and J 0 bases short, with 16 bases between. This CDR3 comprises 15 residues. The germline CDR1 and CDR2 sequences are SGHAT and FQNNGV. Data came from immunoSEQ multiplex PCR; TCRdb stores just in-frame clones and leaves some out. The repertoire consists of roughly 200,000 clones, with over 85% occurring once and the leading ten covering roughly 1%. The source of this sequence is an adult who received the MenACWY meningococcal vaccine as a control. The chain combines TRBV11-2 with TRBJ1-1; TRBD1 is a possible D gene (5 bases). The sequences come from peripheral blood, collected 28 days after the second dose of the MenACWY control vaccine. The CDR3 bases are TGTGCCAGCGGGGGAATAGAAAGGTTGAACACTGAAGCTTTCTTT. Protein sequence: CASGGIERLNTEAFF.